This TCR beta chain was sequenced for a study of T cell repertoires in cytomegalovirus infection. Study outcomes and limitations: In two of eight donors, the top clonotype was HLA-C-restricted CMV-specific.

V was shortened by 2 bases and J by 5 bases, with 15 bases between the two germline ends. CDR3 length: 15 residues. CDR1 MNHEY and CDR2 SMNVEV come from the germline V gene (reference sequence). Turning to this clonotype: The target antigen is unknown.

TCRdb itself ran the reads through MiXCR, one entry per CDR3 protein. This sample has 740,000 or so distinct CDR3 sequences, with 35% found just once. The sequenced sample consisted of PBMCs. The TCR comes from a human donor in good health (CMV status not recorded). Some clones in this sample may be carry-over from other donors' samples. The chain combines TRBV27 with TRBJ2-5, with D maybe TRBD1 (6 bases). CDR3 coding DNA: TGTGCCAGCAGTTTAGGGAGACAGGATGGGGAGACCCAGTACTTC. It translates to CASSLGRQDGETQYF.